Reported below is one T cell receptor (beta chain). Its antigen is not yet known. Per-nucleotide qualities are absent, and no much larger clonotype sits a single base away. This specimen belongs to a study of T cell responses to AZD1222 COVID-19 vaccine (TCRdb year 2021). Regarding the complete study: TCR sequencing covered 230 to 250 trial participants: around 210 given two doses of AZD1222 and 26 given two doses of MenACWY control vaccine. Trial participants were enrolled into age subgroups of 18-55, 56-69 and 70-plus years, which contained about 160, 30 and 59 TCR-sequenced participants, respectively.

The time point label for this specimen denotes: baseline before first vaccination. The treatment or condition label here, explained by the study, means: meningococcal conjugate vaccine given as trial control. Vaccinee samples came from UK trials COV001 and COV002, including a single-blind randomized controlled phase 2/3 trial of AZD1222 (ChAdOx1 nCoV-19) in healthy adults. Trial participant PBMC samples were collected at day 0 and day 28 after the second dose for TCRbeta chain sequencing. Including cysteine and phenylalanine, the CDR3 has 16 amino acids. The sequence is cut down to CDR3 DNA, 48 bases in frame from base 1. Taken from the germline V gene (reference sequence), the CDR1 and CDR2 loops are LGHDT and YNNKEL. Trimming at the junction amounts to 5 bases on V and 5 bases on J, and the germline ends lie 19 bases apart. Overall results and qualifications from the work: Epitopes outside the regions mutated in the B.1.351 and B.1.1.7 variants were reportedly recognized by nearly half of the unique spike-specific TCRs. The 56-69-year group was small, and its depth increase did not reach significance, likely because of low power. The whole spike protein was spanned by vaccine-associated CD4 TCRs, and dominant responses were seen in regions 160-218 and 743-854. Because no samples from the day 14 peak response were available, repertoires could be characterized only after the peak T cell response. Most participants were white British and females outnumbered males, and the authors suggested that clonal diversity may have been underestimated. Spike-specific TCR breadth and depth rose significantly after two AZD1222 doses compared with day 0 and with MenACWY recipients. Conclusions about previously exposed vaccinees are limited because only five or six AZD1222 recipients were SARS-CoV-2 seropositive at baseline.

The CDR3 regions of human TCRbeta chains were subjected to immunosequencing. The source study handled its data this way. TCRs in the repertoires were matched against a reference library of SARS-CoV-2-specific TCRs that had been generated with the MIRA antigen-specificity platform. Breadth was defined as the fraction of unique TCRs that were SARS-CoV-2-associated. Depth was defined as the fraction of total T cells that were SARS-CoV-2-associated. Each spike-specific TCR was assigned to its reactive spike region and to a CD4 or CD8 class using the MIRA data. Log10-transformed breadth and depth values were compared by one-way ANOVA with Sidak's multiple comparisons tests. Drawn from immuneACCESS, this table holds only the in-frame rearrangements with V and J called that TCRdb kept. Clones are partly lost; checked studies trace under half to an unresolved V gene and leave the rest unexplained. V, J and clone size were drawn from that table, and D and trimming were deduced from the DNA. The sample has more than 50,000 clones on record, about four fifths of them singletons. Approximately 20% of the sample rests with the top ten.

The TCR was taken from an adult in good health. The chain joins TRBV3-1 (or the pseudogene TRBV3-2) to TRBJ2-1, with a tentative D gene TRBD1 over 6 matching bases. The starting material was peripheral blood, obtained on day 0 of MenACWY control vaccination. The nucleotides read TGTGCCAGCAGCGGCCGGCGCAGGGGCGAAAACAATGAGCAGTTCTTC. Its protein product is CASSGRRRGENNEQFF.